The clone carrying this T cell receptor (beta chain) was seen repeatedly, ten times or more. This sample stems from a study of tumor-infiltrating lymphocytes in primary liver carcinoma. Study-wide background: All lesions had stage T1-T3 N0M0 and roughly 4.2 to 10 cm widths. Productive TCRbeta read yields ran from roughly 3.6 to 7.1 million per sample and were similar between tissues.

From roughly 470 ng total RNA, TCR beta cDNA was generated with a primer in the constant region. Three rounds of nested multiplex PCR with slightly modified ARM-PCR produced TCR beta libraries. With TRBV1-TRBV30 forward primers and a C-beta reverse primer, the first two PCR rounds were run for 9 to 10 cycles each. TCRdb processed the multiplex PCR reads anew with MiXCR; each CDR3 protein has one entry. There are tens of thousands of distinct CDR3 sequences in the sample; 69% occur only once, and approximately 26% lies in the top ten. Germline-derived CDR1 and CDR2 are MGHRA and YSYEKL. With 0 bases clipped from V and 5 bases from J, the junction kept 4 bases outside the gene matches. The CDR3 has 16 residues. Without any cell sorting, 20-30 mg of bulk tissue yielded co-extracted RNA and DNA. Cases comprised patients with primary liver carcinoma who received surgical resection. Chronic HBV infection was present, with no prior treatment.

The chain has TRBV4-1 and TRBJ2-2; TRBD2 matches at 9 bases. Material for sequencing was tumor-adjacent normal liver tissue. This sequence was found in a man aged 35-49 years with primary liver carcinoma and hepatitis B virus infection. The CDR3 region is CASSQDASGTTGELFF. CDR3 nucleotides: TGCGCCAGCAGCCAAGATGCTAGCGGGACAACCGGGGAGCTGTTTTTT.